This entry concerns a single TCR beta chain. The antigen is undetermined. TCRdb reprocessed the 5' RACE reads and keeps a single row for each CDR3 protein, giving no DNA. The table gives some 450,000 distinct CDR3 sequences; the top ten clones make up 2% to 3% of it. This specimen belongs to a study of monozygotic twins with inflammatory bowel disease. The CDR3 runs 12 residues. Germline V gene lookup returns CDR1 DFQATT and CDR2 SNEGSKA (reference sequence). Study-level results: Ultimately, a single strong signal or clonotype associated with IBD was not supported. Between concordant and discordant twins, repertoire similarity failed to differ, a result that limited power may explain. Inverse Simpson values showed less TCRbeta diversity in IBD patients than in their healthy co-twins.

The chain carries TRBV20-1 and TRBJ1-1. The clonotype was recovered from a human donor with ulcerative colitis or Crohn's disease, or a healthy co-twin of an affected twin (not recorded which). The sequencing sample was made of blood. CDR3 amino acids: CSASPLNTEAFF.